The 5 T cell receptor beta chains reported below all come from one sample, sequenced in a study of neurological immune-mediated disorders. In TCRdb, the 5' RACE reads were re-called with MiXCR into one record per CDR3 protein. This sample has approximately 100,000 distinct CDR3 sequences, with around 3.3% found just once. The sequenced material came from PBMCs. These receptors originate from a woman younger than 30 with multiple sclerosis.

A remark on this clonotype: A junction end diverges from the germline sequence, so it may reflect a read error. The chain links TRBV11-2 to TRBJ1-2; D ambiguous. Germline assignment: CDR1 SGHAT and CDR2 FQNNGV. CDR3 length: 12 amino acids. The CDR3 sequence is CDSSTTNYGYTF. In DNA, the CDR3 is TGTGACAGCAGCACAACGAACTATGGCTACACCTTC.

This clonotype was detected ten times or more. The chain links TRBV5-6 to TRBJ2-4, with 12 nucleotides matching TRBD1. With V trimmed by 3 bases and J by 0 bases, 7 bases remained unmatched. This CDR3 has 18 amino acids. Germline CDR1 and CDR2: SGHDT and YYEEEE. CDR3 in amino acids: CASSSPGQGALAKNIQYF. CDR3 bases: TGTGCCAGCAGCTCTCCGGGACAGGGGGCCTTAGCCAAAAACATTCAGTACTTC.

There are a few counts of this clonotype. The chain links TRBV7-2 to TRBJ2-2; D is unclear. Per the germline V gene, CDR1 is SGHTA and CDR2 is FQGNSA. The CDR3 is 13 residues long. Trimming took 4 bases from V and 6 from J, leaving 9 bases between them. Here the CDR3 reads CASSSYSSGELFF. The CDR3 DNA follows: TGTGCCAGCAGCTCGTACAGCTCCGGGGAGCTGTTTTTT.

This clonotype was seen many times. This rearrangement joins TRBV28 to TRBJ2-1; 7 bases match TRBD2. Germline CDR1 is MDHEN and CDR2 is SYDVKM. The CDR3 has 16 residues. V was pared by 7 bases and J by 1 base, with 10 bases of the junction left unmatched. CDR3 nucleotide sequence: TGTGCCAGCAAAGAGCGGGGCCTTCTTTCCTACAATGAGCAGTTCTTC. Protein sequence: CASKERGLLSYNEQFF.

This clonotype was recorded a few times. This chain uses TRBV7-6 with TRBJ2-6; either TRBD1 or TRBD2 may fit D (6 bases each). This CDR3 spans 15 amino acids. Germline V lookup: CDR1 SGHVS, CDR2 FNYEAQ. With 5 bases removed from V and 4 bases from J, the gap between germline ends came to 12 bases. The CDR3 protein is CASSHGGGGANVLTF. Written as DNA, the CDR3 is TGTGCCAGCAGCCACGGGGGCGGCGGGGCCAACGTCCTGACTTTC.